This TCR beta chain was sequenced during a study of vaccination effects on CD4 cells after COVID-19. Turning to this clone: Its target is not known.

Antigen-specific CD4+ T cells were expanded with viral peptide pools in the ViraFEST assay before sequencing. CD4+ T cell isolation took place after 10 days of culture. Half of the medium was exchanged for IL-2 medium on both days 3 and 7. Points from the study as a whole: Clones of infection and vaccine origin contracted markedly late after vaccination. Nearly all vaccine-induced clones in healthy recipients recognized only SARS-CoV-2.

Repertoires were generated with immunoSEQ multiplex PCR, while TCRdb's copy carries only in-frame clones and drops some. The data contain more than 25,000 clones, roughly two thirds of them singletons. The CDR3 is 17 residues long. The germline gives CDR1 LGHDT, CDR2 YNNKEL (reference sequence). V was clipped by 2 bases and J by 0 bases, with 15 bases between them. The sequences come from CD4+ T cells from PBMCs cultured with HCoV-229E spike peptides, collected before COVID-19 vaccination. The sequence was obtained from a human donor who received a COVID-19 vaccine. The chain links TRBV3-1 (or the pseudogene TRBV3-2) to TRBJ2-3; D may be TRBD1 or TRBD2 (5 bases each). CDR3 region: CASSQSERTLSTDTQYF. The CDR3 coding sequence is TGTGCCAGCAGCCAATCGGAGCGGACACTTAGCACAGATACGCAGTATTTT.